These T cell receptor beta chains were read from a single sample in a study of T cell responses to AZD1222 COVID-19 vaccine. The method was immunoSEQ multiplex PCR; TCRdb's version includes in-frame clones alone and lacks a portion of them. The data contain some 90,000 clones, approximately 91% of them singletons. The material was peripheral blood, obtained 28 days after the second AZD1222 dose. Source of these receptors: an adult who received the AZD1222 COVID-19 vaccine. Both conserved end residues are part of each CDR3. The D gene is left open where the match is weak. Size tells how often a clone was seen (once, few, many) or the class of an expanded clone, and some rows leave it out.

>13|TRBJ1-1|TRBV19|NA|NA
CASSVGLNTEAFF
TGTGCCAGTAGTGTAGGCTTGAACACTGAAGCTTTCTTT
>14|TRBJ1-4|TRBV6-6|few|NA
CASSSPGESEKLFF
TGTGCCAGCAGTTCGCCAGGGGAGTCTGAAAAACTGTTTTTT
>17|TRBJ1-5|TRBV19|NA|TRBD1
CASSIGRTGLHNQPQHF
TGTGCCAGTAGTATAGGCCGGACAGGGCTGCACAATCAGCCCCAGCATTTT
>12|TRBJ1-1|TRBV7-8|few|NA
CASSPGFTEAFF
TGTGCCAGCAGCCCGGGCTTCACTGAAGCTTTCTTT
>16|TRBJ2-1|TRBV5-6|NA|NA
CASSLVPGNSYNEQFF
TGTGCCAGCAGCTTGGTGCCGGGGAACTCCTACAATGAGCAGTTCTTC
>14|TRBJ2-2|TRBV27|NA|NA
CASRGARNTGELFF
TGTGCCAGCAGGGGGGCTAGGAACACCGGGGAGCTGTTTTTT
>13|TRBJ1-1|TRBV7-2|NA|NA
CASSLGQNTEAFF
TGTGCCAGCAGCTTAGGACAGAACACTGAAGCTTTCTTT
>14|TRBJ2-7|TRBV11-2|NA|NA
CASSPQGGLYEQYF
TGTGCCAGCAGCCCCCAGGGGGGCTTGTACGAGCAGTACTTC
>13|TRBJ1-2|TRBV28|once|NA
CASSLISNYGYTF
TGTGCCAGCAGTTTAATCTCTAACTATGGCTACACCTTC
>15|TRBJ1-6|TRBV30|NA|TRBD1
CAWKQGMTYNSPLHF
TGTGCCTGGAAACAGGGGATGACCTATAATTCACCCCTCCACTTT
>14|TRBJ1-2|TRBV9|NA|NA
CASSVVGGDYGYTF
TGTGCCAGCAGCGTAGTAGGGGGAGACTATGGCTACACCTTC
>15|TRBJ2-2|TRBV3-1/TRBV3-2|NA|NA
CASSRDSPNTGELFF
TGTGCCAGCAGCCGGGACTCACCGAACACCGGGGAGCTGTTTTTT
>13|TRBJ1-2|TRBV19|once|NA
CASSADSFYGYTF
TGTGCCAGTAGCGCAGACAGTTTCTATGGCTACACCTTC
>15|TRBJ2-5|TRBV3-1/TRBV3-2|NA|NA
CASSHPGLLFQTQYF
TGTGCCAGCAGCCATCCCGGACTGTTGTTCCAGACCCAGTACTTC
>13|TRBJ1-2|TRBV7-2|NA|TRBD1
CARGTGYPYGYTF
TGTGCCAGAGGGACAGGGTACCCCTATGGCTACACCTTC
>13|TRBJ1-1|TRBV12-3/TRBV12-4|NA|NA
CASLTWGGVEAFF
TGTGCCAGCTTAACCTGGGGAGGGGTCGAAGCTTTCTTT
>11|TRBJ2-5|TRBV2|NA|NA
CASSERGTQYF
TGTGCCAGCAGTGAAAGGGGGACCCAGTACTTC
>12|TRBJ1-2|TRBV11-2|NA|NA
CASSQQEYGYTF
TGTGCCAGCAGCCAACAGGAATATGGCTACACCTTC
>12|TRBJ2-1|TRBV7-9|NA|NA
CASSRLDNEQFF
TGTGCCAGCAGCCGACTAGACAATGAGCAGTTCTTC
>15|TRBJ2-1|TRBV19|NA|TRBD1
CASSMGETGRNEQFF
TGTGCCAGTAGTATGGGTGAGACAGGGCGGAATGAGCAGTTCTTC
>13|TRBJ1-1|TRBV11-2|NA|NA
CASSLVRNTEAFF
TGTGCCAGCAGCTTAGTTCGGAACACTGAAGCTTTCTTT
>13|TRBJ2-1|TRBV29-1|few|NA
CSVDSHQHNEQFF
TGCAGCGTTGATTCGCACCAACACAATGAGCAGTTCTTC
>13|TRBJ2-7|TRBV6-5|NA|TRBD1
CASSSGTGNEQYF
TGTGCCAGCAGTTCCGGGACAGGGAACGAGCAGTACTTC
>17|TRBJ2-7|TRBV19|once|TRBD1
CASSPTPTGEARYEQYF
TGTGCCAGTAGTCCAACACCCACAGGGGAAGCCCGCTACGAGCAGTACTTC
>12|TRBJ1-5|TRBV18|NA|NA
CASSSVDQPQHF
TGTGCCAGCTCATCCGTTGATCAGCCCCAGCATTTT
>13|TRBJ1-2|TRBV2|NA|NA
CASREVPLYGYTF
TGTGCCAGCAGAGAAGTTCCTTTATATGGCTACACCTTC
>15|TRBJ1-4|TRBV7-9|NA|NA
CASSTGTRDNEKLFF
TGTGCCAGCAGCACTGGGACACGGGATAATGAAAAACTGTTTTTT